These T cell receptor beta chains were read from a single sample in a study of blood T cell repertoires in COVID-19. Clones were sequenced by immunoSEQ multiplex PCR, and TCRdb holds only the in-frame ones, with some missing. In the table there are under 350,000 clones, around nine tenths of which are singletons. The sequencing input was PBMCs or T cells enriched from blood (not recorded which). Receptors originate from a woman between 18 and 29 years old who had recovered from COVID-19. Both conserved end residues are part of each CDR3. The order of the fields is D gene, clone size, V gene, J gene, CDR3 DNA, CDR3 protein. The D gene is left open where the match is weak. Size is omitted from some rows. Given values are once, few, many or a class for expanded clones.

d_gene: TRBD1; abundance: -; v_gene: TRBV18; j_gene: TRBJ2-7; CDR3nt: TGTGCCAGCTCTCTTTCCTTCGGACAGGGACCATCCGAGCAGTACTTC; CDR3aa: CASSLSFGQGPSEQYF
d_gene: -; abundance: once; v_gene: TRBV6-5; j_gene: TRBJ1-4; CDR3nt: TGTGCCAGCAGGCCCGGTCTGGTGGAGGATGAAAAACTGTTTTTT; CDR3aa: CASRPGLVEDEKLFF
d_gene: -; abundance: once; v_gene: TRBV24-1; j_gene: TRBJ2-3; CDR3nt: TGTGCCACCAGTGATTTTACGGCAGATACGCAGTATTTT; CDR3aa: CATSDFTADTQYF
d_gene: TRBD1; abundance: -; v_gene: TRBV14; j_gene: TRBJ2-1; CDR3nt: TGTGCCAGCAGCCAAGGACAGGGGTACAATGAGCAGTTCTTC; CDR3aa: CASSQGQGYNEQFF
d_gene: TRBD2; abundance: -; v_gene: TRBV11-2; j_gene: TRBJ2-7; CDR3nt: TGTGCCAGCAGCTTAGCGGGAGGGCCCTACGAGCAGTACTTC; CDR3aa: CASSLAGGPYEQYF
d_gene: -; abundance: many; v_gene: TRBV7-7; j_gene: TRBJ2-6; CDR3nt: TGTGCCATACTACGGAACAGGGGGGGCACCTCTGGGGCCAACGTCCTGACTTTC; CDR3aa: CAILRNRGGTSGANVLTF
d_gene: -; abundance: -; v_gene: TRBV14; j_gene: TRBJ2-5; CDR3nt: TGTGCCAGCAGCCAAGATTTAGGCTACGGGGAGACCCAGTACTTC; CDR3aa: CASSQDLGYGETQYF
d_gene: TRBD1; abundance: -; v_gene: TRBV19; j_gene: TRBJ2-2; CDR3nt: TGTGCCAGTAGTCGGTCTGGGACAGGGGCGAACACCGGGGAGCTGTTTTTT; CDR3aa: CASSRSGTGANTGELFF
d_gene: TRBD2; abundance: -; v_gene: TRBV28; j_gene: TRBJ2-1; CDR3nt: TGTGCCAGCAGTTTTCTCGAACGGGAGGGCTACAATGAGCAGTTCTTC; CDR3aa: CASSFLEREGYNEQFF
d_gene: TRBD2; abundance: -; v_gene: TRBV11-2; j_gene: TRBJ2-2; CDR3nt: TGTGCCAGCAGCCTCGGACTAGCGGGAGCCGGGGAGCTGTTTTTT; CDR3aa: CASSLGLAGAGELFF
d_gene: TRBD2; abundance: -; v_gene: TRBV19; j_gene: TRBJ2-7; CDR3nt: TGTGCCAGTAGTACTAGCGGGAGGGCCTCCGAGCAGTACTTC; CDR3aa: CASSTSGRASEQYF
d_gene: TRBD2; abundance: -; v_gene: TRBV6-5; j_gene: TRBJ2-3; CDR3nt: TGTGCCAGCAGACTGCGGGGGTTCGAAGATACGCAGTATTTT; CDR3aa: CASRLRGFEDTQYF
d_gene: -; abundance: -; v_gene: TRBV7-2; j_gene: TRBJ2-1; CDR3nt: TGTGCCAGCAGCTTAGTTGCTACGGTATACAATGAGCAGTTCTTC; CDR3aa: CASSLVATVYNEQFF
d_gene: -; abundance: -; v_gene: TRBV2; j_gene: TRBJ2-3; CDR3nt: TGTGCCAGCAAAAGGGGAAAGAGTGACACAGATACGCAGTATTTT; CDR3aa: CASKRGKSDTDTQYF
d_gene: TRBD2; abundance: -; v_gene: TRBV10-3; j_gene: TRBJ2-7; CDR3nt: TGTGCCATCAGGAGCGGGAGAGAAGACTACGAGCAGTACTTC; CDR3aa: CAIRSGREDYEQYF
d_gene: TRBD2; abundance: -; v_gene: TRBV9; j_gene: TRBJ2-3; CDR3nt: TGTGCCAGCGGTCCGACTAGCGCAGATACGCAGTATTTT; CDR3aa: CASGPTSADTQYF
d_gene: -; abundance: few; v_gene: TRBV5-1; j_gene: TRBJ2-7; CDR3nt: TGCGCCAGCAGCTTGGCCCCAGGAACCTACGAGCAGTACTTC; CDR3aa: CASSLAPGTYEQYF
d_gene: -; abundance: -; v_gene: TRBV28; j_gene: TRBJ2-7; CDR3nt: TGTGCCAGCAGTCTATTACAGGGATCCTCCTACGAGCAGTACTTC; CDR3aa: CASSLLQGSSYEQYF
d_gene: -; abundance: -; v_gene: TRBV7-2; j_gene: TRBJ2-5; CDR3nt: TGTGCCAGCAGCTTAGGGGCAATCCGGGACTTTTCAGAGACCCAGTACTTC; CDR3aa: CASSLGAIRDFSETQYF
d_gene: -; abundance: -; v_gene: TRBV9; j_gene: TRBJ1-1; CDR3nt: TGTGCCAGCAGCGCTGTACCTATGAACACTGAAGCTTTCTTT; CDR3aa: CASSAVPMNTEAFF
d_gene: -; abundance: -; v_gene: TRBV29-1; j_gene: TRBJ1-2; CDR3nt: TGCAGCGCCTGGGGTGGGGCCTATGGCTACACCTTC; CDR3aa: CSAWGGAYGYTF
d_gene: TRBD2; abundance: -; v_gene: TRBV27; j_gene: TRBJ2-7; CDR3nt: TGTGCCAGCAGTTCCGGGACTATCTACGAGCAGTACTTC; CDR3aa: CASSSGTIYEQYF
d_gene: -; abundance: once; v_gene: TRBV7-2; j_gene: TRBJ2-2; CDR3nt: TGTGCCAGCAGCTTAGCACAGGCGAACACCGGGGAGCTGTTTTTT; CDR3aa: CASSLAQANTGELFF
d_gene: TRBD1; abundance: -; v_gene: TRBV6-1; j_gene: TRBJ2-6; CDR3nt: TGTGCCAGCAGTGAGACAGGGGCTGGGGCCAACGTCCTGACTTTC; CDR3aa: CASSETGAGANVLTF
d_gene: TRBD2; abundance: -; v_gene: TRBV4-2; j_gene: TRBJ2-7; CDR3nt: TGTGCCAGCAGCCAAGATTCCAGCGGGGGACCAGCTTCGCAGTACTTC; CDR3aa: CASSQDSSGGPASQYF
d_gene: -; abundance: -; v_gene: TRBV11-3; j_gene: TRBJ2-4; CDR3nt: TGTGCCAGCAGCTTAGGGACAGAAAACATTCAGTACTTC; CDR3aa: CASSLGTENIQYF
d_gene: -; abundance: -; v_gene: TRBV5-4; j_gene: TRBJ2-5; CDR3nt: TGTGCCAGCAGCTTCAGGTACCAAGAGACCCAGTACTTC; CDR3aa: CASSFRYQETQYF
d_gene: TRBD1; abundance: -; v_gene: TRBV6-6; j_gene: TRBJ1-2; CDR3nt: TGTGCCAGCAGTCAACCTCCGGGACAGGGAGTGGACTATGGCTACACCTTC; CDR3aa: CASSQPPGQGVDYGYTF
d_gene: -; abundance: -; v_gene: TRBV18; j_gene: TRBJ1-2; CDR3nt: TGTGCCAGCTCACCCTCGGAGTCTTTTGAAGGCTACACCTTC; CDR3aa: CASSPSESFEGYTF
d_gene: TRBD1; abundance: few; v_gene: TRBV9; j_gene: TRBJ1-2; CDR3nt: TGTGCCAGCAGCGTAGGAGATGACAGGGCCTATGGCTACACCTTC; CDR3aa: CASSVGDDRAYGYTF
d_gene: -; abundance: -; v_gene: TRBV19; j_gene: TRBJ2-5; CDR3nt: TGTGCCAGTAGTATAAATGGCGGCGGGCCTGCAGAGACCCAGTACTTC; CDR3aa: CASSINGGGPAETQYF
d_gene: -; abundance: -; v_gene: TRBV18; j_gene: TRBJ1-1; CDR3nt: TGTACCAGCTCACCCGGGAGGAACACTGAAGCTTTCTTT; CDR3aa: CTSSPGRNTEAFF
d_gene: TRBD1; abundance: once; v_gene: TRBV30; j_gene: TRBJ2-7; CDR3nt: TGTGCCTGGAGGCTGGACAGGGGGAGCTACGAGCAGTACTTC; CDR3aa: CAWRLDRGSYEQYF
d_gene: TRBD2; abundance: -; v_gene: TRBV7-2; j_gene: TRBJ2-7; CDR3nt: TGTGCCAGCAGCTTAGAGGGGACTAGCGGGGCATACGAGCAGTACTTC; CDR3aa: CASSLEGTSGAYEQYF
d_gene: TRBD2; abundance: few; v_gene: TRBV5-8; j_gene: TRBJ2-2; CDR3nt: TGTGCCAGCAGCAGCGGACTAGCGGGAGTCGCGAACACCGGGGAGCTGTTTTTT; CDR3aa: CASSSGLAGVANTGELFF
d_gene: TRBD2; abundance: -; v_gene: TRBV10-3; j_gene: TRBJ2-1; CDR3nt: TGTGCCATCAGTGAGTCGAGTCGCGGGGGACTAGGGGCGTCTGAGCAGTTCTTC; CDR3aa: CAISESSRGGLGASEQFF
d_gene: TRBD2; abundance: -; v_gene: TRBV27; j_gene: TRBJ2-3; CDR3nt: TGTGCCAGCAGTAGACTAGCGGGAGATCAAAATACGCAGTATTTT; CDR3aa: CASSRLAGDQNTQYF
d_gene: TRBD1; abundance: -; v_gene: TRBV10-3; j_gene: TRBJ2-5; CDR3nt: TGTGCCATCAGCTCCGGGACAGGCGCACAAGAGACCCAGTACTTC; CDR3aa: CAISSGTGAQETQYF
d_gene: TRBD2; abundance: few; v_gene: TRBV19; j_gene: TRBJ2-3; CDR3nt: TGTGCCACTCAGACTAGCGGCACAGATACGCAGTATTTT; CDR3aa: CATQTSGTDTQYF
d_gene: -; abundance: -; v_gene: TRBV2; j_gene: TRBJ1-6; CDR3nt: TGTGCCAGCACAGTTGATGGTTCACCCCTCCACTTT; CDR3aa: CASTVDGSPLHF
d_gene: TRBD1; abundance: once; v_gene: TRBV30; j_gene: TRBJ2-3; CDR3nt: TGTGCCTGGAGGGACAGGGGGTCCACAGATACGCAGTATTTT; CDR3aa: CAWRDRGSTDTQYF
d_gene: TRBD1; abundance: -; v_gene: TRBV28; j_gene: TRBJ1-6; CDR3nt: TGTGCCAGCAGCACTCCGGGACAGGGGGATTCACCCCTCCACTTT; CDR3aa: CASSTPGQGDSPLHF
d_gene: -; abundance: -; v_gene: TRBV7-9; j_gene: TRBJ2-7; CDR3nt: TGTGCCAGCAACCACGACAACTTGATGGAGCAGTACTTC; CDR3aa: CASNHDNLMEQYF
d_gene: -; abundance: -; v_gene: TRBV11-3; j_gene: TRBJ2-3; CDR3nt: TGTGCCAGCAGCTTACTCGCAGATACGCAGTATTTT; CDR3aa: CASSLLADTQYF
d_gene: -; abundance: -; v_gene: TRBV7-9; j_gene: TRBJ2-5; CDR3nt: TGTGCCAGCAGCTCCGGCGGAGAGACCCAGTACTTC; CDR3aa: CASSSGGETQYF